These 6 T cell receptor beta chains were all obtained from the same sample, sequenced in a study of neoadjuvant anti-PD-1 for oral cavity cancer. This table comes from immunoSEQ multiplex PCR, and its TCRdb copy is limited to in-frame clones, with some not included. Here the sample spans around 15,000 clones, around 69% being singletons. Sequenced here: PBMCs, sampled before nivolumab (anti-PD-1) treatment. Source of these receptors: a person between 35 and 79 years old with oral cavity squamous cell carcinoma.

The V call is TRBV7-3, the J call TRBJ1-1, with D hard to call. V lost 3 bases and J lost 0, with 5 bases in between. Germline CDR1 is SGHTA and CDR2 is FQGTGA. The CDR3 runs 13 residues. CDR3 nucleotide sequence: TGTGCCAGCAGCTTCGAGATGAACACTGAAGCTTTCTTT. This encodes CASSFEMNTEAFF.

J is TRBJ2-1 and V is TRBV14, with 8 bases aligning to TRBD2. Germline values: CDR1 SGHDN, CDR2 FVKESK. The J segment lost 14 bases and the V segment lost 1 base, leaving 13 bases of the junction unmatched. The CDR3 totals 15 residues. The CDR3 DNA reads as TGTGCCAGCAGCCAAGGAGATACGAGGGGCGGGAGGAAGTTCTTC. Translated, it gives CASSQGDTRGGRKFF.

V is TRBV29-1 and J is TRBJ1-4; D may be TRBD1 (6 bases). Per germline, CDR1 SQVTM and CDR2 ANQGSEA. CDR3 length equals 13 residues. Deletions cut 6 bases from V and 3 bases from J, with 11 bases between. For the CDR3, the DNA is TGCAGCGTGGGGGGGGGCTCTAATGAAAAACTGTTTTTT. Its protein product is CSVGGGSNEKLFF.

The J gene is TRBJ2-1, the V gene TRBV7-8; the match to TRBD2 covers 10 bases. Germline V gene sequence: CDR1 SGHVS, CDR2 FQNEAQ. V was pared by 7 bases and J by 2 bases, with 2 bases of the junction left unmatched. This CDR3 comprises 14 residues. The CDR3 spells CASTLAGAYNEQFF. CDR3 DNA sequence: TGTGCCAGCACCCTAGCGGGAGCCTACAATGAGCAGTTCTTC.

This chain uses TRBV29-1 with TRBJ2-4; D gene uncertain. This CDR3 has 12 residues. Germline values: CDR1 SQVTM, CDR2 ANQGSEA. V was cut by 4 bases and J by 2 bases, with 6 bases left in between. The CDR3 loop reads CSVVASKNIQYF. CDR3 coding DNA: TGCAGCGTTGTAGCCTCCAAAAACATTCAGTACTTC.

The CDR3 DNA sequence: TGTGCCAGCACCCTCGGGACAGGTCCCTACGAGCAGTACTTC. Protein product: CASTLGTGPYEQYF. V and J are TRBV7-8 and TRBJ2-7; 8 nucleotides match TRBD1. Per the germline V gene, CDR1 is SGHVS and CDR2 is FQNEAQ. CDR3 length: 14 amino acids. The trim removed 7 bases at V and 2 bases at J, leaving 7 bases unmatched.